These 19 T cell receptor beta chains share one sample of origin, sequenced in a study of cytomegalovirus exposure and HLA in healthy donors. Use of 60 Vbeta and 13 Jbeta primers characterized the PCR. The method was immunoSEQ multiplex PCR; TCRdb's version includes in-frame clones alone and lacks a portion of them. The sample comprises about 67,000 clones, approximately 90% of which are singletons, and 9% to 13% rests with the top ten. The sample comprised PBMCs. These receptor sequences come from a woman in her twenties or thirties in good health and CMV-seropositive.

The V gene is TRBV5-1, the J gene TRBJ2-3; TRBD1 aligns across 7 bases. CDR1 is SGHRS and CDR2 is YFSETQ in the germline V gene. The CDR3 contains 17 residues. Germline trimming cut 4 bases from V and 2 bases from J; bases unmatched to any gene: 13. The CDR3 region has the DNA TGCGCCAGCAGCCCTTATGACCGGGACAGAGACACAGATACGCAGTATTTT. It is translated as CASSPYDRDRDTDTQYF. The variable domain in full, completed from reference TRBV5-1 and TRBJ2-3, reads KAGVTQTPRYLIKTRGQQVTLSCSPISGHRSVSWYQQTPGQGLQFLFEYFSETQRNKGNFPGRFSGRQFSNSRSEMNVSTLELGDSALYLCASSPYDRDRDTDTQYFGPGTRLTVL.

J is TRBJ2-3 and V is TRBV11-2; 10 nucleotides align to TRBD1. CDR1 is SGHAT, CDR2 FQNNGV, per germline. The V segment lost 7 bases and the J segment 9 bases; nucleotides outside the gene matches: 13. The CDR3 spans 15 residues. Written as DNA, the CDR3 is TGTGCCAGCATAAACTGGACAGGGGGTGAAGGAACGCAGTATTTT. It is translated as CASINWTGGEGTQYF.

The chain couples TRBV7-9 to TRBJ2-1; a possible D gene is TRBD1 (5 bases). Germline V gene data show CDR1 as SEHNR and CDR2 as FQNEAQ (reference sequence). Between the trimmed V and J ends, which lost 2 bases and 7 bases, there was a span of 9 bases. The CDR3 runs 13 residues. CDR3 coding DNA: TGTGCCAGCAGCTTATCGTCAGGGAATGAGCAGTTCTTC. It specifies CASSLSSGNEQFF.

The V and J genes are TRBV6-6 and TRBJ1-2, with a weak D call TRBD1 (5 bases). Germline CDR1 reads MNHNY; CDR2 reads SVGAGI (reference sequence). Trimming stripped 8 bases from V and 8 bases from J, with 18 bases between. The CDR3 covers 13 residues. The CDR3 nucleotides read TGTGCCAGCGTTAGGGAGGGGTTGCGAGGCTACACCTTC. Protein product: CASVREGLRGYTF.

This chain uses TRBV29-1 with TRBJ1-4, with TRBD1 identical over 10 bases. V was pared by 7 bases and J by 7 bases, with 15 bases of the junction left unmatched. Germline CDR1 is SQVTM and CDR2 is ANQGSEA. There are 16 residues in the CDR3. The CDR3 is CSARTGTGVRGEKLFF. The CDR3, as DNA: TGCAGCGCTCGAACCGGGACAGGGGTTAGAGGTGAAAAACTGTTTTTT.

The V gene is TRBV7-8, the J gene TRBJ2-3; D is perhaps TRBD2 (6 bases). The CDR3 is 14 amino acids. V was trimmed by 5 bases and J by 4 bases, leaving 13 bases between them. The germline gives CDR1 SGHVS, CDR2 FQNEAQ. This CDR3 reads CASSALAFPDTQYF. CDR3 DNA sequence: TGTGCCAGCAGCGCGCTAGCGTTCCCAGATACGCAGTATTTT.

This chain connects TRBV14 to TRBJ1-2, with D possibly TRBD1 on 5 matching bases. This CDR3 region has 14 residues. Trimming removed 2 bases at V and 4 bases at J, with 11 bases between. CDR1 is SGHDN, CDR2 FVKESK, per germline. The CDR3 here is CASSQLTDAYGYTF. The CDR3 nucleotides read TGTGCCAGCAGCCAATTGACAGATGCCTATGGCTACACCTTC.

The V and J genes are TRBV28 and TRBJ2-3; no definite D call. Trimming took off 6 bases at V and 1 base at J, with 8 bases between the two ends. This CDR3 contains 13 residues. The germline V gene has CDR1 MDHEN and CDR2 SYDVKM. The CDR3 loop is CASRFRGTDTQYF. The CDR3 DNA follows: TGTGCCAGCAGATTCCGTGGCACAGATACGCAGTATTTT.

The chain carries TRBV7-9 and TRBJ2-1; 7 bases align to TRBD2. CDR3 size: 14 residues. V shed 5 bases, J shed 8 bases, and the junction held 9 bases outside the gene matches. The germline CDR1 and CDR2 sequences are SEHNR and FQNEAQ (reference sequence). The CDR3 loop reads CASSPREGRYEQFF. CDR3 bases: TGTGCCAGCAGCCCTAGGGAGGGCCGCTATGAGCAGTTCTTC.

The CDR3, as DNA: TGTGCCAGCAGCCGGGACAGCTACAATGAGCAGTTCTTC. The encoded protein is CASSRDSYNEQFF. The chain recombines TRBV2 with TRBJ2-1, with 7 bases aligning to TRBD1. After removal of 6 bases from V and 3 bases from J, the junction contained 2 bases not matched to a gene. Germline CDR1 and CDR2: SNHLY and FYNNEI. The CDR3 consists of 13 residues.

The V and J genes are TRBV5-1 and TRBJ2-1; 9 nucleotides align to TRBD2. J was trimmed by 4 bases and V by 0 bases; bases with no gene match: 2. CDR3 length: 15 residues. Germline assignment: CDR1 SGHRS and CDR2 YFSETQ. CDR3 in DNA: TGCGCCAGCAGCTTGGCTAGCGGGACTTACAATGAGCAGTTCTTC. Protein sequence: CASSLASGTYNEQFF.

The table lists this clone with a count of one. An end of the junction differs from the germline gene, which may be a read error. In nucleotides, the CDR3 is TGCGCCAGCACCTTGACAGGGGGTTGGGGGGTTGAAGCTTTCTTT. Amino acids: CASTLTGGWGVEAFF. The V call is TRBV5-1, the J call TRBJ1-1; 9 bases map to TRBD1. The germline CDR1 and CDR2 sequences are SGHRS and YFSETQ. The CDR3 is 15 residues long.

V usage is TRBV7-9 and J usage is TRBJ1-1; no firm D call. Germline assignment: CDR1 SEHNR and CDR2 FQNEAQ (reference sequence). V lost 2 bases and J 3 bases, leaving 4 bases between the germline ends. This CDR3 spans 12 amino acids. The CDR3 DNA follows: TGTGCCAGCAGCTTACGGGACACTGAAGCTTTCTTT. This gives the protein CASSLRDTEAFF.

V is TRBV7-2 and J is TRBJ2-3; D is ambiguous. CDR3 length: 14 amino acids. Germline CDR1 reads SGHTA; CDR2 reads FQGNSA. V lost 0 bases and J 3 bases, leaving 7 bases between the germline ends. The CDR3 DNA reads as TGTGCCAGCAGCTTAGCCCTTAGAACAGATACGCAGTATTTT. It translates to CASSLALRTDTQYF.

This clone has just a few counts. The V call is TRBV2, the J call TRBJ2-1, with TRBD2 matching 10 bases. There are 15 residues in the CDR3. V was clipped by 7 bases and J by 1 base; unmatched bases: 4. Germline V lookup: CDR1 SNHLY, CDR2 FYNNEI. This CDR3 is CASTRTSGSYNEQFF. CDR3 coding DNA: TGTGCCAGCACCAGGACTAGCGGTTCCTACAATGAGCAGTTCTTC.

This clone has a single count. This chain uses TRBV19 with TRBJ2-5; TRBD2 matches 8 bases. The CDR3 is 14 amino acids. CDR1 and CDR2 from the germline V gene are LNHDA and SQIVND (reference sequence). Losses at the gene ends were 9 bases for V and 5 bases for J; bases not matched to a gene: 11. The CDR3 loop reads CASSWTGGQETQYF. The DNA for the CDR3 is TGTGCCAGCAGTTGGACGGGAGGGCAGGAGACCCAGTACTTC.

The chain is built from TRBV28 and TRBJ2-7; D possibly corresponds to TRBD2 (5 bases). Trimming took 4 bases from V and 0 from J, leaving 10 bases between them. Germline V gives CDR1 MDHEN, CDR2 SYDVKM. This CDR3 comprises 14 residues. The DNA of the CDR3 is TGTGCCAGCAGTTCTGGACTGTTCTCCTACGAGCAGTACTTC. Residues: CASSSGLFSYEQYF.

The V call is TRBV10-2, the J call TRBJ2-7; 11 positions agree with TRBD2. This CDR3 has 16 amino acids. Germline V lookup: CDR1 WSHSY, CDR2 SAAADI. Germline trimming cut 2 bases from V and 4 bases from J; bases unmatched to any gene: 7. CDR3: CASSEKGLAVFYEQYF. The CDR3 bases are TGCGCCAGCAGTGAGAAGGGACTAGCGGTTTTTTACGAGCAGTACTTC.

This clone was detected a few times. The V call is TRBV25-1, the J call TRBJ1-1; TRBD1 aligns across 7 bases. V lost 1 base and J lost 0; bases outside the gene matches: 8. Germline CDR1 reads MGHDK; CDR2 reads SYGVNS. This CDR3 spans 17 amino acids. The CDR3 DNA reads as TGTGCCAGCAGTGAATTCCCGCAAGGGACAGTGAACACTGAAGCTTTCTTT. Its protein is CASSEFPQGTVNTEAFF.